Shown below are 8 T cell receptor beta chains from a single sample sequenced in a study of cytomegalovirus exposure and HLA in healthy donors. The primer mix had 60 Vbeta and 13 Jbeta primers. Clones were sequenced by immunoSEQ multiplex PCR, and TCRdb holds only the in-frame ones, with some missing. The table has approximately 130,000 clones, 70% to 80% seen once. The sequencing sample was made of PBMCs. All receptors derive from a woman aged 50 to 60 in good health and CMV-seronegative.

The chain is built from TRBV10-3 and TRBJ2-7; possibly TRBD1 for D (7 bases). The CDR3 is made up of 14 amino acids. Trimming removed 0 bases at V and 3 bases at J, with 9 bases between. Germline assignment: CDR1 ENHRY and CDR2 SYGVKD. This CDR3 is CAISESQGGYEQYF. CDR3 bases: TGTGCCATCAGTGAGTCGCAGGGGGGCTACGAGCAGTACTTC.

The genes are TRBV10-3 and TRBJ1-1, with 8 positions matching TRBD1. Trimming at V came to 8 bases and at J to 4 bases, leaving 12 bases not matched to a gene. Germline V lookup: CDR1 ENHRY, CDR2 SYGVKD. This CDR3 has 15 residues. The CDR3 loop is CAISGQGTGGTEAFF. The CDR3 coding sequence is TGTGCCATCTCAGGACAGGGAACGGGAGGCACTGAAGCTTTCTTT.

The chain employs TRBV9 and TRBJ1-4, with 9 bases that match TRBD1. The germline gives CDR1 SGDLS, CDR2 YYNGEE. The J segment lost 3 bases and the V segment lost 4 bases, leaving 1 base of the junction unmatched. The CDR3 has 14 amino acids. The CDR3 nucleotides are TGTGCCAGCAGCAGACAGGGGGCTAATGAAAAACTGTTTTTT. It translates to CASSRQGANEKLFF.

The CDR3 here is CASSFQGQHYNEQFF. The DNA for the CDR3 is TGTGCCAGTAGTTTTCAGGGTCAACACTACAATGAGCAGTTCTTC. This rearrangement joins TRBV19 to TRBJ2-1; the D gene is possibly TRBD1 (5 bases). V dropped 5 bases and J dropped 3 bases, with 14 bases sitting between them. The CDR3 has 15 amino acids. Germline V gives CDR1 LNHDA, CDR2 SQIVND (reference sequence).

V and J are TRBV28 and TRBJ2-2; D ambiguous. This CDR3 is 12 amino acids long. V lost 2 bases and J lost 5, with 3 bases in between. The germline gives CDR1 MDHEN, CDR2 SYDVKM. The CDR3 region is CASSLQTGELFF. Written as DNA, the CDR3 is TGTGCCAGCAGTTTACAGACCGGGGAGCTGTTTTTT.

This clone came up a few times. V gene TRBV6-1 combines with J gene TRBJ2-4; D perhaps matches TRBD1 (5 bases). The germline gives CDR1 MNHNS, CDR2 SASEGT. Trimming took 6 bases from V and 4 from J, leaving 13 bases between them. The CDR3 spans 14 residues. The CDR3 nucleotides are TGTGCCAGCAGCCCTAGGGGCAGGAAAAACATTCAGTACTTC. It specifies CASSPRGRKNIQYF.

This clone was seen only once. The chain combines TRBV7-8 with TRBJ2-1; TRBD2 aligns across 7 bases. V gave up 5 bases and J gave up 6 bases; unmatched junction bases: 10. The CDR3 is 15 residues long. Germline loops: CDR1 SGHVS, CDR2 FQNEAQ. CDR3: CASSPRAGVGNEQFF. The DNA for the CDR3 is TGTGCCAGCAGCCCCCGGGCGGGAGTCGGCAATGAGCAGTTCTTC.

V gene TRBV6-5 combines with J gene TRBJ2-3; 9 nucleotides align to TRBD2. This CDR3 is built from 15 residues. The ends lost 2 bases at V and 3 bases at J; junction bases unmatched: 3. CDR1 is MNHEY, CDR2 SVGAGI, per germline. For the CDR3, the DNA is TGTGCCAGCAGTTACCAGAGCGGGAGGACAGATACGCAGTATTTT. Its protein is CASSYQSGRTDTQYF.